This T cell receptor (beta chain) was obtained from a study of blood T cells in healthy people across ages. Donors were systemically healthy Caucasian individuals from Russia aged 6 to 90 years. A few counts support this clonotype. The antigen is unknown. Findings and limits, study-wide: Higher diversity, along with more naive CD4+ cells, distinguished long-lived donors from aged donors. Older individuals had lower TCR beta diversity per million T cells (the decline was roughly linear).

A second PCR, run for about 6 to 12 cycles, used a sample-barcoded 5' primer plus a J-beta primer mix. Each of the samples gave a minimum of 3 million paired-end reads that contained CDR3. TCRdb ran MiXCR on the 5' RACE reads and lists one entry per CDR3 protein. The repertoire has about 1.4 million distinct CDR3 sequences, 45% to 70% of them found once; the top ten carry approximately 7%. The CDR3 is 16 residues long. The germline CDR1 and CDR2 sequences are SGDLS and YYNGEE. J lost 2 bases, V lost 0 bases, and 3 bases had no gene match. This chain joins TRBV9 and TRBJ2-5; 11 bases fit TRBD2. Sequenced: blood. This receptor was obtained from a young man in good health. The CDR3 spells CASSVAASGGQETQYF. The DNA for the CDR3 is TGTGCCAGCAGCGTAGCGGCTAGCGGGGGGCAAGAGACCCAGTACTTC.